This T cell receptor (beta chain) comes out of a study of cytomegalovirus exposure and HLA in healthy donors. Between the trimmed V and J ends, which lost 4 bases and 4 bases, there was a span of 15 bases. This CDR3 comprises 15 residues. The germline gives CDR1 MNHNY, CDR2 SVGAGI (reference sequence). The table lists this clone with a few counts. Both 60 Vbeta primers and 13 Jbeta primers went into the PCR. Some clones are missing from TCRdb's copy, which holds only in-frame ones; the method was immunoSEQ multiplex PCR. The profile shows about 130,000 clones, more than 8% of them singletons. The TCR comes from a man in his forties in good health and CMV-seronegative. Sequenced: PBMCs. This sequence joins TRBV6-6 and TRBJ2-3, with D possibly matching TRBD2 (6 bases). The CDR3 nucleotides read TGTGCCAGCAGTTCTGTTAGCGGTCCATCAGATACGCAGTATTTT. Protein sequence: CASSSVSGPSDTQYF.